These 31 T cell receptor beta chains share one sample of origin, sequenced in a study of T-cell memory formation after mild COVID-19. TCRdb passed the 5' RACE reads through MiXCR, listing each CDR3 protein once. The data hold some 450,000 distinct CDR3 sequences, with 15% to 20% observed a single time. Source material: PBMCs or a T cell subset sorted from them (not recorded which). These receptors all stem from an adult woman who had mild COVID-19 (a few samples of this study predate the infection). Cell type and time point are not known.

The chain combines TRBV9 with TRBJ2-7; D uncertain. The V end lost 2 bases, the J end lost 1 base, and 10 bases lay between the germline ends. Germline V lookup: CDR1 SGDLS, CDR2 YYNGEE. CDR3 length equals 14 residues. The CDR3 loop reads CASSVTAESYEQYF. The CDR3 region has the DNA TGTGCCAGCAGCGTTACGGCGGAATCCTACGAGCAGTACTTC.

This clonotype came up a few times. The V call is TRBV10-3, the J call TRBJ2-3, with 8 bases identical to TRBD2. The CDR3 extends over 14 amino acids. The V gene's germline CDR1 is ENHRY and CDR2 SYGVKD. V was clipped by 3 bases and J by 1 base; unmatched bases: 0. The CDR3, as DNA: TGTGCCATCAGTGAACTAGCGGGCACAGATACGCAGTATTTT. Translation gives CAISELAGTDTQYF.

The rearrangement links TRBV5-1 to TRBJ2-1, with D unclear. V lost 4 bases and J 1 base, leaving 12 bases between the germline ends. Germline CDR1 and CDR2: SGHRS and YFSETQ. This CDR3 comprises 15 residues. The CDR3 region is CASSPADLSYNEQFF. The CDR3 DNA sequence: TGCGCCAGCAGCCCCGCCGACCTTTCCTACAATGAGCAGTTCTTC. The whole variable domain, remainder taken from reference TRBV5-1 and TRBJ2-1, is KAGVTQTPRYLIKTRGQQVTLSCSPISGHRSVSWYQQTPGQGLQFLFEYFSETQRNKGNFPGRFSGRQFSNSRSEMNVSTLELGDSALYLCASSPADLSYNEQFFGPGTRLTVL.

This clonotype was observed a few times. For the CDR3, the DNA is TGTGCCAGCACGGGACCGTTGAACACTGAAGCTTTCTTT. Protein: CASTGPLNTEAFF. The rearrangement links TRBV12-3 or TRBV12-4 to TRBJ1-1, with D possibly being TRBD1 (5 bases). V lost 7 bases and J 0 bases, leaving 9 bases between the germline ends. The CDR3 runs 13 residues.

J is TRBJ2-3 and V is TRBV4-2; 9 bases fit TRBD2. V shed 1 base, J shed 6 bases, and the junction held 8 bases outside the gene matches. Germline CDR1 LGHNA, CDR2 YNFKEQ. The CDR3 runs 16 residues. CDR3 residues: CASSQVWGLATDTQYF. The DNA of the CDR3 is TGTGCCAGCAGCCAAGTGTGGGGACTAGCAACCGATACGCAGTATTTT.

This clonotype showed up just a few times. The chain is built from TRBV29-1 and TRBJ2-3; tentative D call: TRBD2 (5 bases). V shed 0 bases and J shed 1 base, with 11 bases lying between them. The CDR3 has 15 residues. Germline CDR1 SQVTM, CDR2 ANQGSEA. The DNA of the CDR3 is TGCAGCGTTGAAGATCGAACTAGGGGCACAGATACGCAGTATTTT. It encodes CSVEDRTRGTDTQYF.

V gene TRBV6-6 combines with J gene TRBJ2-4; TRBD2 agrees at 13 bases. The germline V gene has CDR1 MNHNY and CDR2 SVGAGI (reference sequence). V shed 0 bases, J shed 0 bases, and the junction held 8 bases outside the gene matches. The CDR3 extends over 20 amino acids. The chain's CDR3 is CASSYSSGLAGPKAKNIQYF. The DNA for the CDR3 is TGTGCCAGCAGTTACTCGTCGGGACTAGCGGGACCCAAAGCCAAAAACATTCAGTACTTC.

This clonotype has just a few counts. The CDR3 bases are TGTGCCAGCAGCGTCGGACAGGCAGATCTGGCAGATACGCAGTATTTT. This codes for CASSVGQADLADTQYF. The V gene is TRBV9, the J gene TRBJ2-3, with 7 nucleotides matching TRBD1. The CDR3 runs 16 residues. J was trimmed by 4 bases and V by 2 bases; bases with no gene match: 10. The germline V gene has CDR1 SGDLS and CDR2 YYNGEE. Supplemented by reference TRBV9 and TRBJ2-3, the full variable domain reads DSGVTQTPKHLITATGQRVTLRCSPRSGDLSVYWYQQSLDQGLQFLIQYYNGEERAKGNILERFSAQQFPDLHSELNLSSLELGDSALYFCASSVGQADLADTQYFGPGTRLTVL.

This clonotype was seen only a few times. This chain joins TRBV2 and TRBJ2-1; TRBD2 matches at 7 bases. From germline, CDR1 is SNHLY and CDR2 FYNNEI. CDR3 length: 17 amino acids. The ends lost 3 bases at V and 12 bases at J; junction bases unmatched: 20. The CDR3 DNA follows: TGTGCCAGCAGTGAGCTACTCGGGACTATCCCGGGAGTTGGGCAGTTCTTC. This sequence encodes CASSELLGTIPGVGQFF.

The chain joins TRBV30 to TRBJ1-2; D gene ambiguous. CDR3 length equals 13 residues. Germline CDR1 reads GTSNPN; CDR2 reads SVGIG (reference sequence). The ends were cut back, 4 bases at V and 3 bases at J, with 12 bases in the middle. CDR3 bases: TGTGCCTGGACGTTCGGGAGGGACTATGGCTACACCTTC. This gives the protein CAWTFGRDYGYTF.

This clonotype has at least ten counts. V usage is TRBV7-9 and J usage is TRBJ2-7; 8 bases map to TRBD2. The CDR3 is made up of 15 amino acids. The trim removed 4 bases at V and 3 bases at J, leaving 8 bases unmatched. CDR1 and CDR2 (germline): SEHNR, FQNEAQ (reference sequence). CDR3 region: CASSSMTGTSYEQYF. The CDR3 DNA is TGTGCCAGCAGCTCAATGACCGGGACTAGCTACGAGCAGTACTTC.

This clonotype appeared a few times. V is TRBV6-5 and J is TRBJ1-3; 7 nucleotides line up with TRBD1. This CDR3 is 16 amino acids long. The V gene's germline CDR1 is MNHEY and CDR2 SVGAGI. The J segment lost 4 bases and the V segment lost 5 bases, leaving 11 bases of the junction unmatched. CDR3 in DNA: TGTGCCAGCAGTATTACCCCGACAGGGAGGGGAAACACCATATATTTT. Its protein is CASSITPTGRGNTIYF.

This clonotype has more than one count but fewer than ten. The rearrangement links TRBV5-6 to TRBJ1-2; D may be TRBD1 (6 bases). CDR3 length: 15 amino acids. CDR1 is SGHDT and CDR2 is YYEEEE in the germline V gene. V was shortened by 2 bases and J by 7 bases, with 18 bases between the two germline ends. The CDR3 coding sequence is TGTGCCAGCAGCTTCCCCCCGGGACACCTACGTGGCTACACCTTC. Residues: CASSFPPGHLRGYTF.

The rearrangement uses TRBV5-1 and TRBJ2-3; no reliable D call. Germline V gives CDR1 SGHRS, CDR2 YFSETQ. The length of the CDR3 is 15 residues. V dropped 1 base and J dropped 2 bases, with 11 bases sitting between them. CDR3 nucleotide sequence: TGCGCCAGCAGCTTGTGGGATAGGGACACAGATACGCAGTATTTT. Protein product: CASSLWDRDTDTQYF.

The chain uses TRBV29-1 and TRBJ1-1; no definite D call. Looked up from germline, CDR1 is SQVTM and CDR2 is ANQGSEA. The V end was cut by 7 bases, the J end by 1 base, with 10 bases between. This CDR3 region has 12 residues. CDR3: CSARASNTEAFF. CDR3 in DNA: TGCAGCGCCCGAGCGTCGAACACTGAAGCTTTCTTT.

This clonotype has a handful of counts. The gene calls are TRBV24-1 and TRBJ1-4; 9 bases line up with TRBD1. CDR3 length: 16 amino acids. Germline V CDR1 and CDR2: KGHDR, SFDVKD. J was trimmed by 7 bases and V by 2 bases; bases with no gene match: 7. The CDR3 coding sequence is TGTGCCACCAGTGATTCGGGACAGGGCCCCGGTGAAAAACTGTTTTTT. Amino acid sequence: CATSDSGQGPGEKLFF.

The J gene is TRBJ2-1, the V gene TRBV6-2 or TRBV6-3; 9 positions agree with TRBD2. The ends lost 2 bases at V and 1 base at J; junction bases unmatched: 0. The CDR3 spans 15 residues. Looked up from germline, CDR1 is MNHEY and CDR2 is SVGEGT. In DNA form, the CDR3 reads TGTGCCAGCAGTTACGCGGGAGGGTCCTACAATGAGCAGTTCTTC. Amino acids: CASSYAGGSYNEQFF.

The CDR3 loop is CSVAGQGDGAFF. The CDR3 nucleotides read TGCAGCGTCGCCGGGCAGGGGGATGGAGCTTTCTTT. The chain has TRBV29-1 and TRBJ1-1; TRBD1 matches at 7 bases. The germline CDR1 and CDR2 sequences are SQVTM and ANQGSEA. After removal of 6 bases from V and 10 bases from J, the junction contained 11 bases not matched to a gene. The CDR3 runs to 12 residues.

This chain uses TRBV29-1 with TRBJ1-5; D is uncertain. This CDR3 comprises 13 residues. V was cut by 4 bases and J by 1 base, with 8 bases left in between. Germline lookup yields CDR1 SQVTM and CDR2 ANQGSEA. CDR3 bases: TGCAGCGTTGGGTACGGGAGCAATCAGCCCCAGCATTTT. Residues: CSVGYGSNQPQHF.

This clonotype has a handful of counts. This sequence joins TRBV18 and TRBJ2-3; D is ambiguous. Looked up from germline, CDR1 is KGHSH and CDR2 is LQKENI. The CDR3 extends over 13 amino acids. Trimming cost V 0 bases and J 5 bases, with 6 bases left between them. This CDR3 reads CASSPPGLDTQYF. The CDR3 region has the DNA TGTGCCAGCTCACCACCGGGGTTAGATACGCAGTATTTT. Combining the CDR3 with reference TRBV18 and TRBJ2-3 gives the whole variable domain NAGVMQNPRHLVRRRGQEARLRCSPMKGHSHVYWYRQLPEEGLKFMVYLQKENIIDESGMPKERFSAEFPKEGPSILRIQQVVRGDSAAYFCASSPPGLDTQYFGPGTRLTVL.

The chain has TRBV4-1 and TRBJ1-2; 9 bases match TRBD1. The germline V gene encodes CDR1 MGHRA and CDR2 YSYEKL. V was pared by 0 bases and J by 4 bases, with 0 bases of the junction left unmatched. The CDR3 length is 14 residues. CDR3 nucleotide sequence: TGCGCCAGCAGCCAAGAGACAGGGGGCTATGGCTACACCTTC. It yields the protein CASSQETGGYGYTF.

There are a few counts of this clonotype. V and J are TRBV28 and TRBJ2-7, with no clear D. CDR1 MDHEN and CDR2 SYDVKM come from the germline V gene. V dropped 10 bases and J dropped 4 bases, with 11 bases sitting between them. The CDR3 has 11 residues. As DNA, the CDR3 is TGTGCCACCCAAGGCAGTTACGAGCAGTACTTC. It encodes CATQGSYEQYF.

This clonotype was observed a few times. This chain uses TRBV7-9 with TRBJ2-7; no reliable D call. Germline CDR1 is SEHNR and CDR2 is FQNEAQ (reference sequence). V gave up 7 bases and J gave up 1 base, with 11 bases separating them. The CDR3 length is 13 residues. The CDR3 sequence: CASKPAESYEQYF. The CDR3 nucleotides read TGTGCCAGCAAACCGGCAGAGTCCTACGAGCAGTACTTC.

This clonotype was seen only a few times. The gene calls are TRBV7-6 and TRBJ2-3, with D perhaps TRBD2 (6 bases). Trimming stripped 5 bases from V and 2 bases from J, with 11 bases between. Looked up from germline, CDR1 is SGHVS and CDR2 is FNYEAQ. The CDR3 length is 14 residues. CDR3 bases: TGTGCCAGCAGCCTAATAGCGGTCACAGATACGCAGTATTTT. Protein sequence: CASSLIAVTDTQYF.

This clonotype showed up just a few times. The chain is built from TRBV12-3 or TRBV12-4 and TRBJ2-1; D remains ambiguous. There are 11 residues in the CDR3. Trimming took off 6 bases at V and 6 bases at J, with 6 bases between the two ends. CDR3 DNA sequence: TGTGCCAGCAGCGCAGGCAATGAGCAGTTCTTC. This encodes CASSAGNEQFF.

V gene TRBV6-5 combines with J gene TRBJ2-7, with 8 bases identical to TRBD1. The V and J ends lost 0 bases and 3 bases, in that order; junction bases with no gene match: 4. This CDR3 comprises 15 residues. Germline values: CDR1 MNHEY, CDR2 SVGAGI. The CDR3: CASSYSGQGFYEQYF. Here the CDR3 DNA reads TGTGCCAGCAGTTACTCCGGACAGGGCTTCTACGAGCAGTACTTC.

This rearrangement joins TRBV4-1 to TRBJ1-5, with 9 bases that match TRBD1. This CDR3 has 16 amino acids. Losses at the gene ends were 4 bases for V and 2 bases for J; bases not matched to a gene: 6. Per germline, CDR1 MGHRA and CDR2 YSYEKL. The CDR3 here is CASSLGTGLGNQPQHF. As DNA, the CDR3 is TGCGCCAGCAGCCTAGGGACAGGGTTAGGCAATCAGCCCCAGCATTTT.

This clonotype was picked up one time. The chain carries TRBV27 and TRBJ2-2; 10 bases fit TRBD1. The germline V gene has CDR1 MNHEY and CDR2 SMNVEV (reference sequence). The CDR3 is made up of 19 amino acids. With 5 bases clipped from V and 2 bases from J, the junction kept 14 bases outside the gene matches. The CDR3 DNA reads TGTGCCAGCAGTCTCCGACAGGGGGCTCGCCCAATCAACACCGGGGAGCTGTTTTTT. This codes for CASSLRQGARPINTGELFF.

The table lists this clonotype with many counts. The rearrangement joins TRBV24-1 to TRBJ1-5, with D possibly matching TRBD1 (6 bases). The V gene's germline CDR1 is KGHDR and CDR2 SFDVKD. This CDR3 region has 17 residues. Trimming stripped 3 bases from V and 2 bases from J, with 16 bases between. The CDR3 DNA sequence: TGTGCCACCAGTGATAGTGGCAGGGGTATAGGCAATCAGCCCCAGCATTTT. It encodes CATSDSGRGIGNQPQHF.

V and J are TRBV7-3 and TRBJ1-1, with 9 bases lining up with TRBD1. Germline lookup yields CDR1 SGHTA and CDR2 FQGTGA. The CDR3 runs to 16 residues. V trimming: 0 bases; J trimming: 6 bases; junction bases outside the gene matches: 8. For the CDR3, the DNA is TGTGCCAGCAGCTTAACCGGTGGACAGGGGACGGCTGAAGCTTTCTTT. Its translation is CASSLTGGQGTAEAFF.

This chain uses TRBV20-1 with TRBJ2-3; 7 positions match TRBD1. Looked up from germline, CDR1 is DFQATT and CDR2 is SNEGSKA (reference sequence). The CDR3 length is 11 residues. Trimming cost V 5 bases and J 9 bases; bases outside gene matches: 5. CDR3 in amino acids: CSAAPGQTQYF. The CDR3 DNA reads as TGCAGTGCTGCTCCGGGACAGACGCAGTATTTT.